This TCR beta chain was sequenced in a study of T-cell reconstitution after alpha-beta-depleted transplantation in children. The authors prepared the TCRbeta library with unique molecular identifiers. TCRdb recomputed calls from the PCR reads with MiXCR, one row per CDR3 protein. Here the sample spans some 490,000 distinct CDR3 sequences, under 15% being singletons. Germline V gene sequence: CDR1 SEHNR, CDR2 FQNEAQ (reference sequence). With 4 bases removed from V and 0 bases from J, the gap between germline ends came to 12 bases. CDR3 length equals 15 residues. This receptor was identified in a human donor who donated a stem cell graft to a child with combined immunodeficiency. This chain links TRBV7-9 with TRBJ1-1; no firm D call. The specimen comprised PBMCs from the stem cell graft donor, sampled from the stem cell graft. The CDR3 loop reads CASSSTSSMNTEAFF. Here the CDR3 DNA reads TGTGCCAGCAGCTCCACCTCGAGCATGAACACTGAAGCTTTCTTT.